This T cell receptor (beta chain) was captured by sequencing in a study of CD8+ T cells in alopecia areata (dated by TCRdb to 2016 to 2018). Looking at the study overall: Treated patients were enrolled in an open-label pilot trial of oral tofacitinib at 5 to 10 mg twice daily for moderate-to-severe alopecia areata. Tofacitinib was given for 6 to 18 months, followed by 6 months of follow-up off drug to assess delayed response and recurrence. High-throughput TCRbeta sequencing was used to examine T cell clonal expansion in alopecia areata in both the C3H/HeJ mouse model and human patients. Human TCRbeta sequencing covered scalp tissue and sorted CD4+ and CD8+ peripheral blood T cells from patchy and totalis/universalis alopecia areata patients and healthy controls. Biopsies were taken from tofacitinib-treated patients at baseline and again at 4 and 24 weeks into treatment, and several of those patients also had a later scalp biopsy. Scalp clonality was compared among normal scalp (n=4), patchy alopecia areata scalp (n=8), and alopecia totalis/universalis scalp (n=8). The RNA source kit depended on sample type: the PAXgene miRNA kit for fixed scalp, the miRNeasy kit for PBMCs, and the RNeasy kit for mouse skin. TCRbeta CDR3 regions were amplified by immunoSEQ multiplex PCR with 35 Vbeta forward and 13 Jbeta reverse primers.

A note on this clone: The antigen it binds to is not known. No much larger clone is present one base from it, and per-base qualities are unavailable.

Here is what the overall study found, with its caveats: Compared with mice, TCR sequences shared between patients were less clear, possibly partly because of HLA diversity across the patient population. Compared with normal scalp, lesional scalp had higher clonality and more expanded CD8+ clones, particularly in alopecia totalis/universalis, a pattern that suggests antigenic drive. Unlike mouse skin, where gammadelta T cells dominate, normal human skin contains resident alphabeta T cells that get sequenced too, which complicates analysis of the scalp TCR repertoire.

The label giving this sample's time point can be read as: baseline before oral tofacitinib. Peripheral blood and lesional scalp punch biopsies were obtained from patients with alopecia areata. After PBMCs were isolated by density centrifugation and stained for CD3, CD4 and CD8, a FACSAria was used to sort CD4+ and CD8+ T cells. The library relied on the immunoSEQ multiplex PCR assay. For TCR sequencing, RNA was extracted from every sample and reverse transcribed into cDNA to serve as template. First-strand cDNA was synthesized using SuperScript III with a 2:1 mix of oligo-dT and random hexamers. A synthetic immune receptor repertoire was used to gauge amplification bias, and whatever bias remained was removed computationally. Concerning the study's data processing: Raw reads were preprocessed to remove errors, and CDR3 was defined by IMGT conventions from the conserved cysteine to phenylalanine. Clonality was computed by normalizing Shannon entropy by log2 of the number of productive unique TCRs and subtracting the result from 1. CD4 or CD8 identity of scalp clones was inferred by cross-referencing scalp TCRbeta sequences with sorted blood CD4 and CD8 repertoires. In its TCRdb copy, this immuneACCESS table keeps in-frame sequences only and misses some clones. Where compared with another copy, unresolved V genes explain less than half of these, and the others have no known cause. V and J calls and clone size come straight from that table; D and trimming were deduced from the DNA. Within this sample are fewer than 200,000 clones, with approximately 59% of them counted one time only. The ten largest make up over 12% of the sample.

This sequence originates from a human donor with alopecia areata. The source was CD4+ T cells sorted from blood, collected at week 0.

The CDR3 amino acid sequence is: CASSDGQGRGYGYTF. The DNA sequence follows: TGCGCCAGCAGCGACGGACAGGGGCGGGGCTATGGCTACACCTTC. This sequence uses TRBV5-1 and TRBJ1-2; TRBD1 aligns with 9 central bases. CDR1 and CDR2, per the germline V gene, are SGHRS and YFSETQ. The V end gives up 4 bases and the J end 4 bases, leaving 8 bases in the junction not matched to a gene. CDR3 length: 15 amino acids, cysteine to phenylalanine. The sequence is cut down to CDR3 DNA, 45 bases in frame from base 1.